This entry lists 28 T cell receptor beta chains sequenced from one sample in a study of cytomegalovirus exposure and HLA in healthy donors. It was with 60 Vbeta and 13 Jbeta primers that the PCR ran. Assay used: immunoSEQ multiplex PCR; TCRdb lists only in-frame clones, some missing. This table holds about 170,000 clones, 76% found once. Sequenced input: PBMCs. The receptor set was obtained from a female donor in good health and CMV-seronegative.

The chain links TRBV28 to TRBJ1-2; the D gene is possibly TRBD1 (5 bases). Looked up from germline, CDR1 is MDHEN and CDR2 is SYDVKM. The CDR3 has 12 amino acids. V was trimmed by 4 bases and J by 6 bases, leaving 9 bases between them. The CDR3 region is CASSSGGDGYTF. The DNA for the CDR3 is TGTGCCAGCAGTTCGGGGGGGGATGGCTACACCTTC.

J is TRBJ2-5 and V is TRBV11-3, with a possible D match to TRBD1 (6 bases). The CDR3 runs 16 residues. Germline-derived CDR1 and CDR2 are SGHNT and YENEEA. V was cut by 1 base and J by 7 bases, with 19 bases left in between. The DNA for the CDR3 is TGTGCCAGCAGCTTAGGAAGTCTAGCTCAAGGGGGGACCCAGTACTTC. Protein product: CASSLGSLAQGGTQYF.

In nucleotides, the CDR3 is TGTGCCAGCAGCTTAGCGGCTAGCGGAGGCGATACGCAGTATTTT. Amino acid sequence: CASSLAASGGDTQYF. The chain employs TRBV7-2 and TRBJ2-3, with TRBD2 matching over 7 bases. V shed 0 bases and J 6 bases; nucleotides not matched to a gene: 6. Per the germline V gene, CDR1 is SGHTA and CDR2 is FQGNSA. This CDR3 spans 15 amino acids.

The rearrangement uses TRBV7-2 and TRBJ1-6, with 7 bases matching TRBD1. Looked up from germline, CDR1 is SGHTA and CDR2 is FQGNSA. V lost 3 bases to trimming and J lost 6 bases; unmatched junction nucleotides: 14. CDR3 length: 18 residues. CDR3: CASSLSQPGQYFNSPLHF. CDR3 coding DNA: TGTGCCAGCAGCTTGTCCCAACCGGGACAGTACTTTAATTCACCCCTCCACTTT. The full variable domain, completed using reference TRBV7-2 and TRBJ1-6, is GAGVSQSPSNKVTEKGKDVELRCDPISGHTALYWYRQSLGQGLEFLIYFQGNSAPDKSGLPSDRFSAERTGGSVSTLTIQRTQQEDSAVYLCASSLSQPGQYFNSPLHFGNGTRLTVT.

V and J are TRBV7-9 and TRBJ2-3; no firm D call. The CDR3 spans 15 residues. The ends were cut back, 1 base at V and 3 bases at J, with 11 bases in the middle. Germline CDR1 SEHNR, CDR2 FQNEAQ (reference sequence). The CDR3 coding sequence is TGTGCCAGCAGCTTAGGGCCTTTGAGGACAGATACGCAGTATTTT. Its protein product is CASSLGPLRTDTQYF. Complete variable domain (other parts from reference TRBV7-9 and TRBJ2-3): DTGVSQNPRHKITKRGQNVTFRCDPISEHNRLYWYRQTLGQGPEFLTYFQNEAQLEKSRLLSDRFSAERPKGSFSTLEIQRTEQGDSAMYLCASSLGPLRTDTQYFGPGTRLTVL.

This rearrangement joins TRBV11-3 to TRBJ2-6; D is uncertain. The CDR3 length is 14 residues. From germline, CDR1 is SGHNT and CDR2 YENEEA. Trimming took 5 bases from V and 2 from J, leaving 7 bases between them. The CDR3 protein is CASSPSPGANVLTF. For the CDR3, the DNA is TGTGCCAGCAGCCCGAGCCCTGGGGCCAACGTCCTGACTTTC.

The chain links TRBV27 to TRBJ1-5, with D tentatively TRBD1 (5 bases). Germline V gene lookup returns CDR1 MNHEY and CDR2 SMNVEV (reference sequence). CDR3 size: 16 residues. Trimming took 5 bases from V and 1 from J, leaving 15 bases between them. The CDR3 region is CASSPIGRGSNQPQHF. Written as DNA, the CDR3 is TGTGCCAGCAGTCCGATCGGGCGGGGGAGCAATCAGCCCCAGCATTTT.

The V gene is TRBV5-6, the J gene TRBJ2-5; the D gene is possibly TRBD1 (5 bases). The CDR3 totals 13 residues. The germline V and J ends were trimmed by 5 bases and 0 bases, with 8 bases remaining between them. Germline CDR1 and CDR2: SGHDT and YYEEEE. The CDR3 DNA reads TGTGCCAGCAGGAACAGGAACCAAGAGACCCAGTACTTC. Translating it yields CASRNRNQETQYF.

Only one count was recorded for this clone. CDR3: CASSLAWAGGYEQYF. In DNA, the CDR3 is TGCGCCAGCAGCTTGGCATGGGCGGGGGGGTACGAGCAGTACTTC. This sequence joins TRBV5-1 and TRBJ2-7, with 9 bases that match TRBD2. This CDR3 is built from 15 residues. Losses at the gene ends were 0 bases for V and 4 bases for J; bases not matched to a gene: 5. Per the germline V gene, CDR1 is SGHRS and CDR2 is YFSETQ. Full variable domain (outside the CDR3, taken from reference TRBV5-1 and TRBJ2-7): KAGVTQTPRYLIKTRGQQVTLSCSPISGHRSVSWYQQTPGQGLQFLFEYFSETQRNKGNFPGRFSGRQFSNSRSEMNVSTLELGDSALYLCASSLAWAGGYEQYFGPGTRLTVT.

This chain joins TRBV5-4 and TRBJ2-7; D might be TRBD2 (7 bases). From germline, CDR1 is SGHNT and CDR2 YYREEE (reference sequence). Deletions cut 1 base from V and 5 bases from J, with 16 bases between. CDR3 size: 15 residues. CDR3 sequence (DNA): TGTGCCAGCAGCTTGCTGGGGGGGGCCTCGAACGAGCAGTACTTC. Protein sequence: CASSLLGGASNEQYF.

This rearrangement joins TRBV30 to TRBJ1-1; D uncertain. This CDR3 spans 12 amino acids. Germline V gives CDR1 GTSNPN, CDR2 SVGIG (reference sequence). Trimming took 0 bases from V and 6 from J, leaving 8 bases between them. CDR3 coding DNA: TGTGCCTGGAGTGTATACATCCCTGAAGCTTTCTTT. Its protein product is CAWSVYIPEAFF.

V is TRBV27 and J is TRBJ1-1; tentative D call: TRBD1 (6 bases). Germline lookup yields CDR1 MNHEY and CDR2 SMNVEV (reference sequence). The CDR3 loop spans 15 amino acids. The V end was cut by 6 bases, the J end by 5 bases, with 19 bases between. This CDR3 reads CASRGVQGFWTEAFF. CDR3 DNA: TGTGCCAGCAGGGGGGTACAGGGTTTTTGGACTGAAGCTTTCTTT.

The V call is TRBV25-1, the J call TRBJ2-1; 12 bases align to TRBD2. From germline, CDR1 is MGHDK and CDR2 SYGVNS. This CDR3 is built from 15 residues. The V and J ends lost 2 bases and 4 bases, in that order; junction bases with no gene match: 0. The CDR3 sequence: CASSELAGGYNEQFF. The DNA of the CDR3 is TGTGCCAGCAGTGAACTAGCGGGAGGGTACAATGAGCAGTTCTTC.

V and J are TRBV30 and TRBJ2-3, with TRBD1 identical over 9 bases. Germline assignment: CDR1 GTSNPN and CDR2 SVGIG (reference sequence). The CDR3 sequence is 16 residues long. Losses at the gene ends were 0 bases for V and 2 bases for J; bases not matched to a gene: 6. CDR3 residues: CAWSVRGTGYTDTQYF. Here the CDR3 DNA reads TGTGCCTGGAGTGTAAGGGGGACAGGGTACACAGATACGCAGTATTTT.

The chain employs TRBV9 and TRBJ2-3; TRBD2 is a possible D gene (6 bases). Trimming removed 2 bases at V and 6 bases at J, with 13 bases between. The CDR3 length is 14 residues. Looked up from germline, CDR1 is SGDLS and CDR2 is YYNGEE. The chain's CDR3 is CASSVRSGWDTQYF. The CDR3, as DNA: TGTGCCAGCAGCGTCCGTAGCGGTTGGGATACGCAGTATTTT.

The rearrangement uses TRBV9 and TRBJ1-5; TRBD1 matches 8 bases. Germline V gene data show CDR1 as SGDLS and CDR2 as YYNGEE. The V gene end was trimmed by 2 bases and the J gene end by 7 bases; junction bases not matched to a gene: 8. This CDR3 region has 15 residues. Here the CDR3 reads CASSVGQGAGQPQHF. CDR3 nucleotides: TGTGCCAGCAGCGTGGGCCAGGGGGCAGGGCAGCCCCAGCATTTT.

The CDR3 region has the DNA TGTGCCAGCAGCCAAGATACAGGGGGAGATAAAGCTTTCTTT. Amino acids: CASSQDTGGDKAFF. The chain carries TRBV4-2 and TRBJ1-1, with TRBD1 matching 8 bases. V lost 0 bases and J lost 9; bases outside the gene matches: 6. The length of the CDR3 is 14 residues. Germline-derived CDR1 and CDR2 are LGHNA and YNFKEQ.

The gene calls are TRBV5-1 and TRBJ2-5; D is possibly TRBD1 (7 bases). This CDR3 contains 15 residues. Trimming shortened V by 4 bases and J by 5 bases, and 18 bases separated the two germline ends. Germline loops: CDR1 SGHRS, CDR2 YFSETQ. The CDR3 nucleotides are TGCGCCAGCAGCCGGCCCGGCCCAGGGGGGGAGACCCAGTACTTC. Amino acid sequence: CASSRPGPGGETQYF. Supplemented by reference TRBV5-1 and TRBJ2-5, the full variable domain reads KAGVTQTPRYLIKTRGQQVTLSCSPISGHRSVSWYQQTPGQGLQFLFEYFSETQRNKGNFPGRFSGRQFSNSRSEMNVSTLELGDSALYLCASSRPGPGGETQYFGPGTRLLVL.

V is TRBV18 and J is TRBJ2-2; unclear D gene. The CDR3 runs 16 residues. CDR1 is KGHSH and CDR2 is LQKENI in the germline V gene. V lost 1 base to trimming and J lost 5 bases, with 14 bases between them. CDR3 coding DNA: TGTGCCAGCTCACCACGTTCACAGTCTCCTACCGGGGAGCTGTTTTTT. It yields the protein CASSPRSQSPTGELFF.

This chain uses TRBV6-5 with TRBJ1-1; D is possibly TRBD1 (6 bases). Germline CDR1 and CDR2: MNHEY and SVGAGI. Trimming removed 4 bases from V and 0 bases from J, with 12 bases in between. The length of the CDR3 is 15 residues. CDR3 nucleotides: TGTGCCAGCAGTTCCCTACAGGGTATGAACACTGAAGCTTTCTTT. It encodes CASSSLQGMNTEAFF.

V is TRBV18 and J is TRBJ2-1; 11 bases match TRBD2. V shed 6 bases, J shed 7 bases, and the junction held 2 bases outside the gene matches. The CDR3 has 13 amino acids. Germline V CDR1 and CDR2: KGHSH, LQKENI. This CDR3 reads CASSLAGGNEQFF. CDR3 DNA: TGTGCCAGCTCTCTAGCGGGAGGTAATGAGCAGTTCTTC.

This chain connects TRBV5-1 to TRBJ2-2, with a possible D match to TRBD1 (6 bases). Germline V gene sequence: CDR1 SGHRS, CDR2 YFSETQ. The CDR3 contains 15 residues. V lost 4 bases to trimming and J lost 1 base, with 11 bases between them. The CDR3: CASSPPGQNTGELFF. The CDR3 nucleotides are TGCGCCAGCAGCCCGCCGGGACAGAACACCGGGGAGCTGTTTTTT.

This chain links TRBV27 with TRBJ1-3, with TRBD1 as a possible D gene (5 bases). The V gene's germline CDR1 is MNHEY and CDR2 SMNVEV (reference sequence). The CDR3 contains 15 residues. V shed 6 bases and J shed 0 bases, with 12 bases lying between them. Written as DNA, the CDR3 is TGTGCCAGCAGCCGACAGAGAAGCTCTGGAAACACCATATATTTT. This translates into CASSRQRSSGNTIYF.

This clone was seen a handful of times. This chain connects TRBV6-5 to TRBJ2-7; the D gene is possibly TRBD1 (6 bases). The CDR3 consists of 15 residues. Germline CDR1 reads MNHEY; CDR2 reads SVGAGI. V gave up 2 bases and J gave up 2 bases, with 13 bases separating them. The CDR3 DNA follows: TGTGCCAGCAGTTACGCTCAGGGGCGTGCCTACGAGCAGTACTTC. This sequence encodes CASSYAQGRAYEQYF.

In this sample, this clone turned up a few times. The rearrangement joins TRBV7-9 to TRBJ2-5; TRBD2 might be the D (6 bases). This CDR3 has 15 residues. Deletions cut 6 bases from V and 2 bases from J, with 16 bases between. Germline CDR1 is SEHNR and CDR2 is FQNEAQ (reference sequence). The CDR3 spells CASSPGGVLQETQYF. CDR3 bases: TGTGCCAGCAGTCCTGGCGGGGTCCTTCAAGAGACCCAGTACTTC.

The chain combines TRBV4-3 with TRBJ2-1, with TRBD2 matching 7 bases. This CDR3 region has 15 residues. The J segment lost 6 bases and the V segment lost 2 bases, leaving 7 bases of the junction unmatched. CDR1 and CDR2 (germline): LGHNA, YSLEER. In DNA form, the CDR3 reads TGCGCCAGCAGCCAACCCTCCGGGGGGACCAATGAGCAGTTCTTC. Residues: CASSQPSGGTNEQFF.

This clone was counted only a few times. V usage is TRBV28 and J usage is TRBJ1-4; possible D gene TRBD1, 5 bases. CDR1 and CDR2 (germline): MDHEN, SYDVKM. The CDR3 has 16 amino acids. The V end was cut by 5 bases, the J end by 6 bases, with 19 bases between. The CDR3 DNA reads TGTGCCAGCAGTACTGGGGGGGGATCGGTGTATGAAAAACTGTTTTTT. As protein: CASSTGGGSVYEKLFF.

This chain connects TRBV4-2 to TRBJ2-7; 10 nucleotides line up with TRBD2. Per the germline V gene, CDR1 is LGHNA and CDR2 is YNFKEQ. The CDR3 is made up of 16 amino acids. Unmatched junction bases numbered 7, after V lost 1 base and J lost 4 bases. CDR3 loop: CASSQGRASGSYEQYF. For the CDR3, the DNA is TGTGCCAGCAGCCAAGGGCGGGCTAGCGGGAGTTACGAGCAGTACTTC.